Listed here are 30 T cell receptor beta chains from one sample, sequenced in a study of patients and donors after allogeneic stem cell transplantation. TCRdb used MiXCR to reprocess the RT-PCR reads, holding one entry per CDR3 protein. Altogether some 30,000 distinct CDR3 sequences are present, 37% being singletons, with the ten largest covering about 80%. Material for sequencing was blood, either unsorted or a sorted T cell fraction (not recorded which). Receptors were obtained from a human donor who was either an allogeneic HSCT recipient or a stem cell or donor lymphocyte infusion donor (not recorded which). It is not recorded whose cells these are; they may come from a transplant donor.

The chain links TRBV11-2 to TRBJ2-2, with D unclear. This CDR3 has 14 amino acids. The V end was cut by 3 bases, the J end by 2 bases, with 7 bases between. Germline assignment: CDR1 SGHAT and CDR2 FQNNGV. Written as DNA, the CDR3 is TGTGCCAGCAGCTTCAGGAGCAACACCGGGGAGCTGTTTTTT. Translated, it gives CASSFRSNTGELFF.

V and J are TRBV29-1 and TRBJ2-7; 10 bases agree with TRBD2. V shed 0 bases, J shed 1 base, and the junction held 3 bases outside the gene matches. The CDR3 sequence is 15 residues long. Germline V lookup: CDR1 SQVTM, CDR2 ANQGSEA. The CDR3 loop reads CSVEEGTSASYEQYF. The DNA of the CDR3 is TGCAGCGTTGAAGAAGGGACTAGCGCTTCCTACGAGCAGTACTTC.

The chain carries TRBV6-6 and TRBJ1-2; no reliable D call. Germline loops: CDR1 MNHNY, CDR2 SVGAGI (reference sequence). V gave up 0 bases and J gave up 4 bases, with 12 bases separating them. CDR3 length: 15 residues. The DNA of the CDR3 is TGTGCCAGCAGTTACTCCCCGCCAGTTACCTATGGCTACACCTTC. This gives the protein CASSYSPPVTYGYTF.

Only a few counts were recorded for this clonotype. The gene calls are TRBV7-9 and TRBJ1-1, with D perhaps TRBD1 (5 bases). The CDR3 is 13 amino acids. V lost 1 base to trimming and J lost 5 bases, with 8 bases between them. Germline V gene sequence: CDR1 SEHNR, CDR2 FQNEAQ (reference sequence). CDR3: CASSLGDVTEAFF. CDR3 DNA sequence: TGTGCCAGCAGCTTAGGGGACGTTACTGAAGCTTTCTTT.

The rearrangement uses TRBV6-5 and TRBJ2-1, with TRBD1 identical over 10 bases. Trimming at V came to 6 bases and at J to 5 bases, leaving 1 base not matched to a gene. The germline V gene has CDR1 MNHEY and CDR2 SVGAGI. There are 13 residues in the CDR3. For the CDR3, the DNA is TGTGCCAGCAGCGGGACAGGGGACAATGAGCAGTTCTTC. Translating it yields CASSGTGDNEQFF.

V usage is TRBV20-1 and J usage is TRBJ1-2; 7 bases are a match to TRBD1. V was pared by 5 bases and J by 3 bases, with 6 bases of the junction left unmatched. This CDR3 is built from 13 residues. Germline CDR1 and CDR2: DFQATT and SNEGSKA (reference sequence). Written as DNA, the CDR3 is TGCAGTGCTTCGACAGGGAGGTACTATGGCTACACCTTC. Residues: CSASTGRYYGYTF.

The chain is built from TRBV7-2 and TRBJ1-3; tentatively, D is TRBD1 (5 bases). The CDR3 is 16 residues long. In germline, CDR1 is SGHTA, CDR2 FQGNSA. The V end lost 5 bases, the J end lost 4 bases, and 18 bases lay between the germline ends. In DNA form, the CDR3 reads TGTGCCAGCAGCCGCCATCGGCAGGGCTACGGAAACACCATATATTTT. This sequence encodes CASSRHRQGYGNTIYF.

The rearrangement uses TRBV24-1 and TRBJ2-7; tentatively, D is TRBD1 (6 bases). The length of the CDR3 is 15 residues. The V gene's germline CDR1 is KGHDR and CDR2 SFDVKD. Trimming pared 2 bases from V and 5 bases from J, leaving 15 bases between. The CDR3 sequence is CATSDSDTGIHEQYV. CDR3 DNA sequence: TGTGCCACCAGTGATTCGGATACAGGGATCCACGAGCAGTACGTC.

The CDR3 nucleotides are TGTGCCAGCAGTCTTCGCGGGGGACAGTCCACGGTCCCCACCGTTCGTTCACCCCTCCACTTT. Amino acids: CASSLRGGQSTVPTVRSPLHF. The chain recombines TRBV6-6 with TRBJ1-6; 7 bases align to TRBD1. J gave up 9 bases and V 5 bases, and 28 bases lay outside the gene matches. CDR1 MNHNY and CDR2 SVGAGI come from the germline V gene (reference sequence). The CDR3 is 21 residues long.

The V gene is TRBV12-3 or TRBV12-4, the J gene TRBJ1-2, with D unclear. The CDR3 covers 17 residues. Trimming removed 5 bases at V and 4 bases at J, with 23 bases between. CDR3 sequence (DNA): TGTGCCAGCAGTCTCATGTCTGCAGCCATTCCGGGCTATGGCTACACCTTC. Its translation: CASSLMSAAIPGYGYTF.

J is TRBJ2-2 and V is TRBV7-9; D gene ambiguous. The length of the CDR3 is 11 residues. CDR1 and CDR2 (germline): SEHNR, FQNEAQ (reference sequence). V was cut by 2 bases and J by 6 bases, with 1 base left in between. The CDR3: CASSLSGELFF. CDR3 sequence (DNA): TGTGCCAGCAGCTTATCCGGGGAGCTGTTTTTT.

The chain carries TRBV12-3 or TRBV12-4 and TRBJ1-5; a possible D gene is TRBD1 (5 bases). The CDR3 covers 14 residues. The V end was cut by 5 bases, the J end by 2 bases, with 10 bases between. The CDR3 DNA is TGTGCCAGCAGTCCGGGGACGGGCAATCAGCCCCAGCATTTT. This codes for CASSPGTGNQPQHF.

The V and J genes are TRBV20-1 and TRBJ1-1; a weak D match, TRBD1 (5 bases). V was cut by 0 bases and J by 1 base, with 12 bases left in between. The germline V gene has CDR1 DFQATT and CDR2 SNEGSKA (reference sequence). The CDR3 consists of 15 residues. The CDR3 DNA reads as TGCAGTGCTAGAGATCTTTGGCAGGGGAACACTGAAGCTTTCTTT. This translates into CSARDLWQGNTEAFF.

This clonotype showed up just a few times. This chain joins TRBV6-5 and TRBJ1-2; 7 positions match TRBD1. This CDR3 region has 15 residues. Per germline, CDR1 MNHEY and CDR2 SVGAGI. V shed 7 bases and J 6 bases; nucleotides not matched to a gene: 14. DNA of the CDR3: TGTGCCAGCAACTCGGGACAGTTCCACTTGCATGGCTACACCTTC. Its translation is CASNSGQFHLHGYTF.

The rearrangement joins TRBV6-2 or TRBV6-3 to TRBJ1-2; D not certain. V dropped 2 bases and J dropped 5 bases, with 15 bases sitting between them. The CDR3 is 15 residues long. Germline V gene data show CDR1 as MNHEY and CDR2 as SVGEGT. The CDR3 protein is CASSYLRAGRYGYTF. CDR3 nucleotide sequence: TGTGCCAGCAGTTACCTTCGGGCAGGCCGTTATGGCTACACCTTC.

The chain employs TRBV5-1 and TRBJ2-1, with TRBD2 identical over 9 bases. The CDR3 is 15 amino acids. V gave up 2 bases and J gave up 8 bases; unmatched junction bases: 8. CDR1 is SGHRS and CDR2 is YFSETQ in the germline V gene. DNA for the CDR3: TGCGCCAGCAGCTTCGGCGGGAGGGCCTTAGATGAGCAGTTCTTC. This translates into CASSFGGRALDEQFF.

A few counts support this clonotype. The chain recombines TRBV7-9 with TRBJ1-1, with D unresolved. Per the germline V gene, CDR1 is SEHNR and CDR2 is FQNEAQ (reference sequence). This CDR3 region has 14 residues. The V end was cut by 1 base, the J end by 5 bases, with 11 bases between. This CDR3 is CASSLVRPGTEAFF. The CDR3 DNA follows: TGTGCCAGCAGCTTAGTTCGACCGGGGACTGAAGCTTTCTTT.

This chain links TRBV29-1 with TRBJ2-1, with TRBD2 matching over 9 bases. The CDR3 consists of 14 residues. In germline, CDR1 is SQVTM, CDR2 ANQGSEA. V lost 6 bases and J lost 4; bases outside the gene matches: 7. The CDR3 DNA sequence: TGCAGCGTCGAGGGGCTAGCGGGGTACAATGAGCAGTTCTTC. As protein: CSVEGLAGYNEQFF.

The chain links TRBV7-9 to TRBJ2-6; 8 bases match TRBD1. This CDR3 region has 15 residues. V was clipped by 5 bases and J by 5 bases; unmatched bases: 5. The V gene's germline CDR1 is SEHNR and CDR2 FQNEAQ (reference sequence). CDR3 DNA sequence: TGTGCCAGCAGCACGAGACAGGGGTGGGCCAACGTCCTGACTTTC. Translating it yields CASSTRQGWANVLTF.

This chain connects TRBV12-3 or TRBV12-4 to TRBJ2-5, with D perhaps assigned TRBD1 or TRBD2 (5 bases each). The germline V and J ends were trimmed by 5 bases and 5 bases, with 15 bases remaining between them. The CDR3 covers 14 residues. The CDR3 loop is CASSPALEGETQYF. The CDR3 bases are TGTGCCAGCAGTCCGGCCCTTGAGGGGGAGACCCAGTACTTC.

The rearrangement uses TRBV7-8 and TRBJ2-1, with D possibly being TRBD2 (5 bases). The CDR3 is made up of 16 amino acids. Germline V lookup: CDR1 SGHVS, CDR2 FQNEAQ. The V gene lost 6 bases and the J gene lost 3 bases, with 18 bases spanning the gap. The CDR3 spells CASSPHGGSGYNEQFF. The CDR3 bases are TGTGCCAGCAGTCCCCACGGTGGCAGCGGCTACAATGAGCAGTTCTTC.

This clonotype was detected a few times. CDR3 sequence: CSVRQGQNNSPLHF. In nucleotides, the CDR3 is TGCAGCGTTCGACAGGGCCAGAATAATTCACCCCTCCACTTT. The V and J genes are TRBV29-1 and TRBJ1-6, with TRBD1 identical over 7 bases. The CDR3 runs to 14 residues. Germline CDR1 reads SQVTM; CDR2 reads ANQGSEA. Trimming cost V 5 bases and J 5 bases; bases outside gene matches: 6.

The V call is TRBV20-1, the J call TRBJ2-1, with 9 nucleotides matching TRBD2. J gave up 7 bases and V 1 base, and 11 bases lay outside the gene matches. Germline CDR1 and CDR2: DFQATT and SNEGSKA (reference sequence). The CDR3 extends over 16 amino acids. The CDR3 DNA is TGCAGTGCTAGAGTCCCGTTAGCGGGAGCGAAAAATGAGCAGTTCTTC. This codes for CSARVPLAGAKNEQFF.

This clonotype was seen only a few times. CDR3 DNA sequence: TGCGCCAGCAGCCAAGTCTGGGGCTATGGCTACACCTTC. This translates into CASSQVWGYGYTF. This rearrangement joins TRBV4-1 to TRBJ1-2; D is unresolved. CDR1 is MGHRA and CDR2 is YSYEKL in the germline V gene. This CDR3 region has 13 residues. V was trimmed by 1 base and J by 4 bases, leaving 7 bases between them.

The gene calls are TRBV5-1 and TRBJ1-1, with TRBD1 matching 8 bases. The CDR3 is 14 amino acids. Germline CDR1 and CDR2: SGHRS and YFSETQ. V shed 4 bases, J shed 5 bases, and the junction held 7 bases outside the gene matches. The CDR3 is CASSPRTGRTEAFF. In DNA, the CDR3 is TGCGCCAGCAGCCCACGGACAGGGAGGACTGAAGCTTTCTTT. The full variable domain, rest sourced from reference TRBV5-1 and TRBJ1-1, is KAGVTQTPRYLIKTRGQQVTLSCSPISGHRSVSWYQQTPGQGLQFLFEYFSETQRNKGNFPGRFSGRQFSNSRSEMNVSTLELGDSALYLCASSPRTGRTEAFFGQGTRLTVV.

The chain joins TRBV12-3 or TRBV12-4 to TRBJ1-6; D unresolved. V lost 3 bases and J lost 9, with 12 bases in between. The CDR3 covers 14 residues. CDR3 DNA sequence: TGTGCCAGCAGTTTCCCCGGGTCGGGTTCACCCCTCCACTTT. Protein sequence: CASSFPGSGSPLHF.

This clonotype was seen only a few times. The chain carries TRBV19 and TRBJ2-3; TRBD2 matches at 9 bases. CDR3 length: 15 amino acids. Germline-derived CDR1 and CDR2 are LNHDA and SQIVND (reference sequence). J was trimmed by 2 bases and V by 8 bases; bases with no gene match: 8. The CDR3 is CASARLAESTDTQYF. The CDR3 coding sequence is TGTGCCAGTGCCCGACTAGCGGAGTCCACAGATACGCAGTATTTT.

The rearrangement joins TRBV2 to TRBJ2-5; 14 nucleotides match TRBD2. Per germline, CDR1 SNHLY and CDR2 FYNNEI. CDR3 length: 14 amino acids. J was trimmed by 3 bases and V by 8 bases; bases with no gene match: 2. The CDR3 DNA reads as TGTGCCAGCCTGGGACTAGCGGGAGAAGAGACCCAGTACTTC. Translated: CASLGLAGEETQYF.

The chain is built from TRBV29-1 and TRBJ1-3; the D is unclear. Germline loops: CDR1 SQVTM, CDR2 ANQGSEA. Trimming took 1 base from V and 1 from J, leaving 8 bases between them. This CDR3 contains 14 residues. The CDR3 loop reads CSVEARISGNTIYF. The CDR3 DNA reads as TGCAGCGTTGAAGCACGGATATCTGGAAACACCATATATTTT.

This clonotype came up many times. The chain employs TRBV12-3 or TRBV12-4 and TRBJ1-5; possibly TRBD1 for D (6 bases). Trimming removed 0 bases at V and 7 bases at J, with 10 bases between. This CDR3 has 14 residues. CDR3 nucleotides: TGTGCCAGCAGTTTAGCCAGGGGTGAACAGCCCCAGCATTTT. Protein: CASSLARGEQPQHF.